Listed below are T cell receptor beta chains from one sample, sequenced in a study of chemoradiotherapy in HPV16-positive cancers. Assay used: immunoSEQ multiplex PCR; TCRdb lists only in-frame clones, some missing. In the table there are around 2,100 clones, approximately 86% of which are singletons. Sequencing used tumor tissue, obtained from a patient who underwent chemoradiotherapy. Receptors originate from a human donor with HPV-associated anogenital cancer. CDR3s include the opening cysteine and the closing phenylalanine or tryptophan. D genes are given only for firm matches. Clone size appears in some rows only: once, few, many, or a class for an expanded clone.

.	TRBV5-4	TRBJ2-3	15	.	TGTGCCAGCAGCTTGGACCAGGGATGGGGGGATACGCAGTATTTT	CASSLDQGWGDTQYF
.	TRBV19	TRBJ2-5	15	.	TGTGCCAGTAGTGTCGGACACAGGTCAAAAGAGACCCAGTACTTC	CASSVGHRSKETQYF
.	TRBV11-1	TRBJ2-5	15	TRBD2	TGTGCCAGCAGCTCTTCCGGGACTAGGATAGAGACCCAGTACTTC	CASSSSGTRIETQYF
.	TRBV13	TRBJ2-5	15	.	TGTGCCAGCAGCTCGAGACAGGGGAGGGGAGAGACCCAGTACTTC	CASSSRQGRGETQYF
.	TRBV6-6	TRBJ1-4	14	.	TGTGCCAGCAGCCCCGCATCGGGGCGTGAAAAACTGTTTTTT	CASSPASGREKLFF
.	TRBV9	TRBJ1-2	15	.	TGTGCCAGCAGCGTAGAAGTGGTAGCTAACTATGGCTACACCTTC	CASSVEVVANYGYTF
.	TRBV19	TRBJ2-5	14	TRBD1	TGTGCCAGTAGCCCTCGGGACAGAAAAGAGACCCAGTACTTC	CASSPRDRKETQYF
once	TRBV2	TRBJ1-6	13	.	TGTGCCGTCCACCGGGATTTGGGGTCACCCCTCCACTTT	CAVHRDLGSPLHF
.	TRBV10-3	TRBJ2-3	15	TRBD2	TGTGCCGCCGCAAGATCGGGGGGGCTCACAGATACGCAGTATTTT	CAAARSGGLTDTQYF
.	TRBV2	TRBJ2-4	15	.	TGTGCCAGCAGTCTCCGGGACACCTTAATAGACATTCAGTACTTC	CASSLRDTLIDIQYF
.	TRBV2	TRBJ1-2	14	TRBD1	TGTGCCAGCAGTCCAAGGACAGGTTTGAGAGGCTACACCTTC	CASSPRTGLRGYTF
.	TRBV2	TRBJ1-5	13	.	TGTGCCAGCAGTTATACGGGTAATCAGCCCCAGCATTTT	CASSYTGNQPQHF
.	TRBV5-1	TRBJ2-7	14	.	TGCGCCAGCAGCTTGGGTGGGGAGAACTACGAGCAGTACTTC	CASSLGGENYEQYF
.	TRBV6-1	TRBJ2-5	13	TRBD1	TGTGCCAGCAGCCTGACAGGGGCAGAGACCCAGTACTTC	CASSLTGAETQYF
.	TRBV6-1	TRBJ1-2	17	.	TGTGCCAGCAGTGAAAGGCCCGGGACGGAGGTTCTTCGTGGCTACACCTTC	CASSERPGTEVLRGYTF
.	TRBV10-2	TRBJ2-3	14	.	TGCGCCAGCAGCCACAGTTCGACCACAGATACGCAGTATTTT	CASSHSSTTDTQYF
.	TRBV9	TRBJ2-5	15	TRBD2	TGTGCCAGCAGCGTGGATAGCGGGAGGCCAGAGACCCAGTACTTC	CASSVDSGRPETQYF
.	TRBV5-1	TRBJ1-4	13	.	TGCGCCAGCAAGACAGAGTATAATGAAAAACTGTTTTTT	CASKTEYNEKLFF
.	TRBV30	TRBJ2-7	11	.	TGTGCCTCCTCTAGGGGGTACGAGCAGTACTTC	CASSRGYEQYF
.	TRBV6-1	TRBJ2-7	13	.	TGTGCCAGCAGCTCGACTAGCTCCTACGAGCAGTACTTC	CASSSTSSYEQYF
.	TRBV5-1	TRBJ2-1	15	TRBD1	TGCGCCAGCAGCTCCGGGACAGACAAATACAATGAGCAGTTCTTC	CASSSGTDKYNEQFF
.	TRBV29-1	TRBJ1-3	12	.	TGCAGCGTTCTCCTGGGGCCGAACACCATATATTTT	CSVLLGPNTIYF
.	TRBV29-1	TRBJ2-3	14	TRBD1	TGCAGCGTTGGACCGGGACAGGGGGCAGATACGCAGTATTTT	CSVGPGQGADTQYF
.	TRBV11-2	TRBJ2-7	14	.	TGTGCCAGCAGCTTCTCAGCAAATACCTACGAGCAGTACTTC	CASSFSANTYEQYF
.	TRBV25-1	TRBJ1-2	13	.	TGTGCCAGCAGTGAACAAGCTAACTATGGCTACACCTTC	CASSEQANYGYTF
.	TRBV2	TRBJ1-5	13	.	TGTGCCAGCAGTATCGGGCTCAATCAGCCCCAGCATTTT	CASSIGLNQPQHF
.	TRBV7-3	TRBJ2-1	15	.	TGTGCCAGCAGCTTATATGGGACTGGGAGTAATGAGCAGTTCTTC	CASSLYGTGSNEQFF
.	TRBV12-5	TRBJ2-3	14	.	TGTGCTAGTGGTTTGGACAGGGAATTTGATACGCAGTATTTT	CASGLDREFDTQYF
once	TRBV2	TRBJ2-1	15	TRBD2	TGTGCCAGCAGATCTAGCGGGGGGGCTTACAATGAGCAGTTCTTC	CASRSSGGAYNEQFF
.	TRBV6-1	TRBJ2-3	17	.	TGTGCCAGCAGTGAAGTTGAAGAGGGCGACTACACAGATACGCAGTATTTT	CASSEVEEGDYTDTQYF
.	TRBV7-3	TRBJ2-2	14	.	TGTGCCAGCAGCTTGGCACAGAACACCGGGGAGCTGTTTTTT	CASSLAQNTGELFF
.	TRBV1	TRBJ2-3	18	.	TGCACCAGCAGCACGCCCACACGACAGGGGGGTAGCACAGATACGCAGTATTTT	CTSSTPTRQGGSTDTQYF
few	TRBV10-1	TRBJ2-1	15	TRBD2	TGCGCCAGCAGTTTAGCGGGGGGGCTTTACAATGAGCAGTTCTTC	CASSLAGGLYNEQFF
.	TRBV29-1	TRBJ1-5	15	TRBD1	TGCAGCGTTGTGAGCGGCCAGGGGGGCAATCAGCCCCAGCATTTT	CSVVSGQGGNQPQHF
.	TRBV5-1	TRBJ1-1	18	TRBD1	TGCGCCAGCCGCCGGGACAGGGGGGTAACGAGCATGAACACTGAAGCTTTCTTT	CASRRDRGVTSMNTEAFF
few	TRBV18	TRBJ1-2	16	TRBD1	TGTGCCAGCTCACTTCGAAAAGGACAGGGAGGCGATGGCTACACCTTC	CASSLRKGQGGDGYTF
.	TRBV5-6	TRBJ1-5	16	.	TGTGCCAGCAGCTACCGGCGGGACATATCCAATCAGCCCCAGCATTTT	CASSYRRDISNQPQHF
.	TRBV25-1	TRBJ1-2	13	.	TGTGCCAGCAGTGAACAGTGGCCGTATGGCTACACCTTC	CASSEQWPYGYTF
.	TRBV29-1	TRBJ1-2	13	.	TGCAGCGTTGAGGGACCCGAAAACTATGGCTACACCTTC	CSVEGPENYGYTF
.	TRBV6-5	TRBJ2-5	13	TRBD2	TGTGCCAGCGGGGCGGGGCGGGGGGAGACCCAGTACTTC	CASGAGRGETQYF
.	TRBV6-6	TRBJ2-7	12	.	TGTGCCAGCAGTTACCTCCGCGACGAGCAGTACTTC	CASSYLRDEQYF
.	TRBV5-1	TRBJ2-1	15	.	TGCGCCAGCAGCCTGGGGCAGGTCTCCTACAATGAGCAGTTCTTC	CASSLGQVSYNEQFF
.	TRBV7-9	TRBJ1-5	14	TRBD1	TGTGCCAGCAGCTTAGGGACAGGGTATCAGCCCCAGCATTTT	CASSLGTGYQPQHF
.	TRBV5-1	TRBJ1-4	15	.	TGCGCCAGCAGCTTGGCCAGGGCAACTAATGAAAAACTGTTTTTT	CASSLARATNEKLFF
.	TRBV29-1	TRBJ2-5	12	.	TGCAGCGTTGACGGGGCCCGCGAGACCCAGTACTTC	CSVDGARETQYF
.	TRBV28	TRBJ2-1	16	TRBD2	TGTGCCAGCAGTGTTGGGACTAGCGGGGGGTACAATGAGCAGTTCTTC	CASSVGTSGGYNEQFF
few	TRBV2	TRBJ2-2	15	TRBD2	TGTGCCAGCAGTAGCGGGGGGGCGAACACCGGGGAGCTGTTTTTT	CASSSGGANTGELFF
.	TRBV6-5	TRBJ1-4	11	.	TGTGCCAGCGGCCACGTTCGGCAACTGTTTTTT	CASGHVRQLFF
.	TRBV11-3	TRBJ2-1	12	.	TGTGCCAGCAGCGACTGGGAAAATGAGCAGTTCTTC	CASSDWENEQFF
.	TRBV7-6	TRBJ1-1	15	TRBD1	TGTGCCAGCAGCTTAGGACAGGGGCTTAACACTGAAGCTTTCTTT	CASSLGQGLNTEAFF
few	TRBV2	TRBJ2-7	14	.	TGTGCCAGCAGTGAAGCCACCTGGGGCTACGAGCAGTACTTC	CASSEATWGYEQYF
.	TRBV5-1	TRBJ2-3	13	.	TGCGCCAGCAGCAGGGGGGTACCAGATACGCAGTATTTT	CASSRGVPDTQYF
few	TRBV11-2	TRBJ2-7	12	.	TGTGCCAGCAGCCAGCTAAACTACGAGCAGTACTTC	CASSQLNYEQYF
.	TRBV2	TRBJ1-2	15	.	TGTGCCAGCAGTGAAGGTACAGCCCTTAACTATGGCTACACCTTC	CASSEGTALNYGYTF
.	TRBV9	TRBJ2-1	15	.	TGTGCCAGCAGCCCCTCCGGGACCCCGCCGAATGAGCAGTTCTTC	CASSPSGTPPNEQFF